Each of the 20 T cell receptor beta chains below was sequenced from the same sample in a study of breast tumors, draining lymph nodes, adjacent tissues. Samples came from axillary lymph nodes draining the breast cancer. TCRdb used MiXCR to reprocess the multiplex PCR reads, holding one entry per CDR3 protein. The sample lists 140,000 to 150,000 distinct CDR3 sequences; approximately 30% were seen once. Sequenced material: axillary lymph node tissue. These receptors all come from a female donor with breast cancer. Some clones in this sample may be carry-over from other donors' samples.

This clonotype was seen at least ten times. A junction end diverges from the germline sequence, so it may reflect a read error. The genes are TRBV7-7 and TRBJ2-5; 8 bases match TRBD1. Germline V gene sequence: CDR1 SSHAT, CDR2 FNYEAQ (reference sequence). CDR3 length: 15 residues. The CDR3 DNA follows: TGTGCTAGCAGCCCTACCGGGACAGGCAAAGAGACCCAGTACTTC. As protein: CASSPTGTGKETQYF.

Written as DNA, the CDR3 is TGTGCCAGCAGCGTAGGAGTCCTCACGAACGAGCAGTACTTC. Its protein is CASSVGVLTNEQYF. V gene TRBV9 combines with J gene TRBJ2-7, with no clear D. V lost 0 bases to trimming and J lost 5 bases, with 12 bases between them. This CDR3 is built from 14 residues. Germline values: CDR1 SGDLS, CDR2 YYNGEE.

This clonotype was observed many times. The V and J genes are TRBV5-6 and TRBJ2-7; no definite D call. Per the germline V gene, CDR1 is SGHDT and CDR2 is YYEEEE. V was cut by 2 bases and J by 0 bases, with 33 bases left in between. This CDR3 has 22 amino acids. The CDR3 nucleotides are TGTGCCAGCAGCTTTTTTTCTGGTGGTTACATCGGATTAGAGACAAGCTCCTACGAGCAGTACGTC. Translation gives CASSFFSGGYIGLETSSYEQYV.

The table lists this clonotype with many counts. The CDR3 sequence is CASSRGVLSETQYF. CDR3 DNA: TGTGCCAGCAGTCGGGGGGTGTTGAGCGAGACCCAGTACTTC. The chain joins TRBV6-1 to TRBJ2-5; 7 bases agree with TRBD2. After removal of 5 bases from V and 5 bases from J, the junction contained 8 bases not matched to a gene. CDR3 length: 14 residues. Germline assignment: CDR1 MNHNS and CDR2 SASEGT.

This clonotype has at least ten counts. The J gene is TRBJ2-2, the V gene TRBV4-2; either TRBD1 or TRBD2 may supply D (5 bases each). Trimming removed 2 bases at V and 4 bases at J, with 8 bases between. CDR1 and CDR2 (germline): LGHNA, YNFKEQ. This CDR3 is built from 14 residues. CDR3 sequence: CASSQWDLTGELFF. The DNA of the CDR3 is TGTGCCAGCAGCCAATGGGACCTCACCGGGGAGCTGTTTTTT.

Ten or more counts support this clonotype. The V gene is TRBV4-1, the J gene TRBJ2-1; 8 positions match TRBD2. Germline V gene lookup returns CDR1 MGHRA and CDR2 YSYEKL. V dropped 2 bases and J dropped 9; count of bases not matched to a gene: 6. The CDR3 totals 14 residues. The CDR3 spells CASSQFSGAIEQFF. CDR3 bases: TGCGCCAGCAGCCAATTTAGCGGGGCTATTGAGCAGTTCTTC.

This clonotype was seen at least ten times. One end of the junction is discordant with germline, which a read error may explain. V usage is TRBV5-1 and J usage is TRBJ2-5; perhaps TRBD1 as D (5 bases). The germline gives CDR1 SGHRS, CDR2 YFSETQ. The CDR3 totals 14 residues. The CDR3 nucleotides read TGCGCCAGCAGCCAAGACAGAAACCAAGACACCCAGTACTTC. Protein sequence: CASSQDRNQDTQYF.

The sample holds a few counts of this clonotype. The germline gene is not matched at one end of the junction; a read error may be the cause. The CDR3 reads CACSFWTGEINSPLHF. CDR3 sequence (DNA): TGTGCCTGCAGCTTCTGGACAGGAGAAATTAATTCACCCCTCCACTTT. V gene TRBV28 combines with J gene TRBJ1-6; 7 bases match TRBD1. The V gene's germline CDR1 is MDHEN and CDR2 SYDVKM. This CDR3 has 16 residues.

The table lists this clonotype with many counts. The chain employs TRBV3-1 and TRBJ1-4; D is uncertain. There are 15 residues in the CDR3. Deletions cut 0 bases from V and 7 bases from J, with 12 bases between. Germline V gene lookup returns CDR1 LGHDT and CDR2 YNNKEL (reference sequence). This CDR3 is CASSQDRAGSEKLFF. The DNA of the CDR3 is TGTGCCAGCAGCCAAGATCGTGCGGGGAGTGAAAAACTGTTTTTT.

The CDR3 sequence is CASLDRDQPQHF. In DNA, the CDR3 is TGCGCCAGCCTGGACAGGGACCAGCCCCAGCATTTT. The V and J genes are TRBV5-1 and TRBJ1-5; 8 bases line up with TRBD1. V was clipped by 7 bases and J by 7 bases; unmatched bases: 4. The CDR3 loop spans 12 amino acids. Germline V gene sequence: CDR1 SGHRS, CDR2 YFSETQ.

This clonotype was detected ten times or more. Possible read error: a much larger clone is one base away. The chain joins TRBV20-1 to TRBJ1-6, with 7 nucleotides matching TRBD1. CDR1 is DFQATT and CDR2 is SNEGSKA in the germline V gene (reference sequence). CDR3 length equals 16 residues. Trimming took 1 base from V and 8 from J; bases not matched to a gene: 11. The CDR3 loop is CSARVSEGATYSPLHF. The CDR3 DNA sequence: TGCAGTGCTAGAGTGTCGGAGGGGGCGACTTATTCACCCCTCCACTTT.

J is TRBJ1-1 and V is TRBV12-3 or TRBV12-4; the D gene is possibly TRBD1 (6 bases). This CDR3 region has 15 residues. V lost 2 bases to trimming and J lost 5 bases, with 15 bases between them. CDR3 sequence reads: CASSLRRGAFTEAFF. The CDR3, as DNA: TGTGCCAGCAGTTTACGACGGGGGGCTTTTACTGAAGCTTTCTTT.

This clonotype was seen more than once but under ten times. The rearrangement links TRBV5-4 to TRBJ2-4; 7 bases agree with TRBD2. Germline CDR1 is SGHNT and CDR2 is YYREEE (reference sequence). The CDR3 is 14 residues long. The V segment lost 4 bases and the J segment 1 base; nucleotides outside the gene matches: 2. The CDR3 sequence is CASSLSGAKNIQYF. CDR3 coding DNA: TGTGCCAGCAGCCTTAGCGGGGCCAAAAACATTCAGTACTTC.

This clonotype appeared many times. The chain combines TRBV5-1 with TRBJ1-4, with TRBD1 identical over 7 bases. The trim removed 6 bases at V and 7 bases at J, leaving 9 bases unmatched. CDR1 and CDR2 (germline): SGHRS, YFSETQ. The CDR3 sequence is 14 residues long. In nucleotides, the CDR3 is TGCGCCAGCACTCCGGGGCAGGGGGGTGAAAAACTGTTTTTT. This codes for CASTPGQGGEKLFF.

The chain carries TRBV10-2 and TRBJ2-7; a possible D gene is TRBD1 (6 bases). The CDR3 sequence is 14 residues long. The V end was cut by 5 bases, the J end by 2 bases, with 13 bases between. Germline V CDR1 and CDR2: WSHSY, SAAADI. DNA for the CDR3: TGCGCCAGCAGTCGGGACACCAATACCTACGAGCAGTACTTC. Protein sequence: CASSRDTNTYEQYF.

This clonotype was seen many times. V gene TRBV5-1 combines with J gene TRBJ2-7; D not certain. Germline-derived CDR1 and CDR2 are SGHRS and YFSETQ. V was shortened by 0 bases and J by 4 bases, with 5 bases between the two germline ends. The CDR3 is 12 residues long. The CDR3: CASSLDRYEQYF. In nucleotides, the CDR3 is TGCGCCAGCAGCTTGGACAGATACGAGCAGTACTTC.

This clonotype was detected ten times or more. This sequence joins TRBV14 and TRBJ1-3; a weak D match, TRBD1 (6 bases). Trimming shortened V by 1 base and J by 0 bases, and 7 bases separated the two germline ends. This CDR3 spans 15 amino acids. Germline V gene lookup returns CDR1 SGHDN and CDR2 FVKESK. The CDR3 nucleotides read TGTGCCAGCAGCCAAGGGACAGTCTCTGGAAACACCATATATTTT. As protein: CASSQGTVSGNTIYF.

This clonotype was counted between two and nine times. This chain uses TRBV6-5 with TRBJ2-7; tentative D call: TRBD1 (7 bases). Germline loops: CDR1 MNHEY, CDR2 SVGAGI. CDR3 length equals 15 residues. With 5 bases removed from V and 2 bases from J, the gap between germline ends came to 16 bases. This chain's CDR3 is CASSHAGTEAYEQYV. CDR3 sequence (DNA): TGTGCCAGCAGTCACGCGGGGACAGAAGCCTACGAGCAGTACGTC.

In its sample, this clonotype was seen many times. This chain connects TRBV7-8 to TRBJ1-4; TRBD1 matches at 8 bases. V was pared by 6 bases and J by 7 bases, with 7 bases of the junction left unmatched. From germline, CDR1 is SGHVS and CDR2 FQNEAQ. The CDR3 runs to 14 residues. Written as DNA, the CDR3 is TGTGCCAGCAGACAGGGGGGGGCGAGTGAAAAACTGTTTTTT. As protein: CASRQGGASEKLFF.

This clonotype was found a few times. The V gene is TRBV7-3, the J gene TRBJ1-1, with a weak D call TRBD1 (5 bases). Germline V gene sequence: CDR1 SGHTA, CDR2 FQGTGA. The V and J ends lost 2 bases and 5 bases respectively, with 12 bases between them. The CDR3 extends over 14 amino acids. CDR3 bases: TGTGCCAGCAGCTTAGGGTCCGGGGGGACTGAAGCTTTCTTT. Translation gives CASSLGSGGTEAFF.